This paragraph covers one T cell receptor beta chain sequence. Its antigen is currently unknown. The data originate from a study of CD8 T cells in ankylosing spondylitis. V lost 6 bases and J lost 3; bases outside the gene matches: 3. The CDR3 runs 14 residues. Whole-study findings and limits: Ankylosing spondylitis blood appeared to carry a characteristic TCR beta motif of eight or nine highly homologous variants. Disease-linked clones, CD8+, were relatively rare in peripheral blood. Reported data indicate significant enrichment of disease-linked clones within matched ankylosing spondylitis synovial fluid.

Making use of molecular barcodes, quantitative 5'-RACE generated TCR beta libraries. TCRdb recomputed calls from the 5' RACE reads with MiXCR, one row per CDR3 protein. The sample has approximately 24,000 distinct CDR3 sequences, 10% to 15% seen once; the top ten hold 35%. The chain carries TRBV12-3 or TRBV12-4 and TRBJ2-1; the match to TRBD2 covers 9 bases. Sequenced sample: blood. This clonotype originated in a male donor with ankylosing spondylitis or in good health (not recorded which). DNA for the CDR3: TGTGCCAGCAGACGACTAGCGGACTACAATGAGCAGTTCTTC. Translating gives CASRRLADYNEQFF.